The clone carrying this T cell receptor beta chain was seen only a few times. Antigen unknown. Clones were read by immunoSEQ multiplex PCR, and TCRdb kept only the in-frame ones, dropping some. The sample carries over 20,000 clones, approximately 80% recorded once. This entry is derived from a study of OX40 agonist ivuxolimab in advanced cancers. For the study at large: Treatment of patients was with ivuxolimab, an agonistic anti-OX40 (CD134) antibody.

V was trimmed by 5 bases and J by 7 bases, leaving 12 bases between them. The CDR3 has 14 amino acids. The germline gives CDR1 MDHEN, CDR2 SYDVKM. Overall study results and limits: Several nonresponders also turned out to have low normalized T-cell clonal expansion. Within 6 weeks, CD4+ and CD8+ blood T cells expanded clonally at 0.1 to 3.0 mg/kg.

This chain joins TRBV28 and TRBJ1-6; possibly TRBD1 for D (6 bases). The clonotype comes from an adult with an advanced solid tumor such as melanoma, head and neck, liver or kidney cancer. Sample: CD4+ or CD8+ T cells sorted from blood, taken in a trial of the OX40 agonist ivuxolimab. The CDR3 nucleotides read TGTGCCAGCAGTCATCCAGGGGAGAATTCACCCCTCCACTTT. This translates into CASSHPGENSPLHF.